What follows are 10 T cell receptor beta chains derived from one specimen sequenced in a study of blood T cell repertoires in COVID-19. Method: immunoSEQ multiplex PCR; TCRdb's copy keeps in-frame clones and lacks some. Altogether 250,000 to 300,000 clones are present, around 89% being singletons, with the ten largest covering approximately 4.2%. The specimen sequenced was peripheral blood. These receptors came from a man aged 35 to 55 with acute or convalescent COVID-19.

The chain employs TRBV6-2 or TRBV6-3 and TRBJ1-2; 8 nucleotides line up with TRBD1. Germline V CDR1 and CDR2: MNHEY, SVGEGT. V lost 5 bases, J lost 4 bases, and 15 bases stayed unmatched. The CDR3 contains 17 residues. CDR3 DNA sequence: TGTGCCAGCAGTACCCCCGCTACAGGGGGGATCGCCTATGGCTACACCTTC. Its protein product is CASSTPATGGIAYGYTF.

This sequence joins TRBV5-1 and TRBJ2-3, with TRBD1 matching 9 bases. CDR1 is SGHRS and CDR2 is YFSETQ in the germline V gene. The CDR3 loop spans 15 amino acids. Trimming took 0 bases from V and 2 from J; bases not matched to a gene: 1. CDR3 nucleotides: TGCGCCAGCAGCTTGGGACAGGGGGACACAGATACGCAGTATTTT. Its translation is CASSLGQGDTDTQYF.

This sequence joins TRBV5-1 and TRBJ2-3; 8 bases align to TRBD1. The ends lost 2 bases at V and 5 bases at J; junction bases unmatched: 10. The germline CDR1 and CDR2 sequences are SGHRS and YFSETQ. This CDR3 comprises 16 residues. The DNA of the CDR3 is TGCGCCAGCAGCTTAATCCAGGGGGCGTCAATAGATACGCAGTATTTT. It translates to CASSLIQGASIDTQYF. Full variable domain (outside the CDR3, taken from reference TRBV5-1 and TRBJ2-3): KAGVTQTPRYLIKTRGQQVTLSCSPISGHRSVSWYQQTPGQGLQFLFEYFSETQRNKGNFPGRFSGRQFSNSRSEMNVSTLELGDSALYLCASSLIQGASIDTQYFGPGTRLTVL.

The V and J genes are TRBV5-4 and TRBJ2-7; perhaps TRBD2 as D (5 bases). Germline loops: CDR1 SGHNT, CDR2 YYREEE (reference sequence). The V gene lost 0 bases and the J gene lost 4 bases, with 8 bases spanning the gap. The CDR3 sequence is 13 residues long. Here the CDR3 DNA reads TGTGCCAGCAGCTTGGATACGGGATACGAGCAGTACTTC. Translation: CASSLDTGYEQYF.

J is TRBJ1-6 and V is TRBV3-1 (or the pseudogene TRBV3-2); D ambiguous. Trimming pared 0 bases from V and 15 bases from J, leaving 15 bases between. CDR3 size: 14 residues. CDR1 is LGHDT, CDR2 YNNKEL, per germline (reference sequence). The CDR3 nucleotides are TGTGCCAGCAGCCAAGAGAATACGGTCTCAAACCTCCACTTT. Encoded protein: CASSQENTVSNLHF.

The rearrangement links TRBV5-8 to TRBJ1-6; D may be TRBD1 (6 bases). CDR1 SGHTS and CDR2 YDEGEE come from the germline V gene. The CDR3 loop spans 15 amino acids. The V and J ends lost 6 bases and 8 bases respectively, with 18 bases between them. This CDR3 reads CASNQGTASYSPLHF. DNA of the CDR3: TGTGCCAGCAACCAGGGGACCGCATCCTATTCACCCCTCCACTTT. Full variable domain (remainder filled in from reference TRBV5-8 and TRBJ1-6): EAGVTQSPTHLIKTRGQQATLRCSPISGHTSVYWYQQALGLGLQFLLWYDEGEERNRGNFPPRFSGRQFPNYSSELNVNALELEDSALYLCASNQGTASYSPLHFGNGTRLTVT.

CDR3 coding DNA: TGTGCCAGCAGCTCTTTCCGGGACAGGGATAACACTGAAGCTTTCTTT. This sequence encodes CASSSFRDRDNTEAFF. This chain connects TRBV11-2 to TRBJ1-1; TRBD1 matches at 9 bases. Trimming removed 4 bases from V and 2 bases from J; junction bases left unmatched: 8. The CDR3 length is 16 residues. The germline CDR1 and CDR2 sequences are SGHAT and FQNNGV.

This rearrangement joins TRBV10-3 to TRBJ2-3; 13 bases fit TRBD2. J gave up 3 bases and V 4 bases, and 4 bases lay outside the gene matches. CDR1 is ENHRY, CDR2 SYGVKD, per germline. The CDR3 has 16 residues. The CDR3 is CAISVGLAGRTDTQYF. DNA for the CDR3: TGTGCCATCAGTGTGGGACTAGCGGGGAGGACAGATACGCAGTATTTT.

In DNA form, the CDR3 reads TGTGCCAGCAGCTCATCTCCGGGACAGGGAAGGGTAGGCAATCAGCCCCAGCATTTT. This encodes CASSSSPGQGRVGNQPQHF. The V gene is TRBV7-7, the J gene TRBJ1-5; 9 nucleotides agree with TRBD1. V lost 4 bases to trimming and J lost 2 bases; unmatched junction nucleotides: 15. The CDR3 sequence is 19 residues long. The germline V gene encodes CDR1 SSHAT and CDR2 FNYEAQ (reference sequence).

V is TRBV25-1 and J is TRBJ1-1; TRBD1 is a possible D gene (6 bases). This CDR3 contains 14 residues. Trimming left V 6 bases short and J 1 base short, with 12 bases between. Germline lookup yields CDR1 MGHDK and CDR2 SYGVNS. The CDR3 sequence: CASSYTGTNTEAFF. The CDR3, as DNA: TGTGCCAGCAGCTATACAGGGACGAACACTGAAGCTTTCTTT. The complete variable domain, with remaining parts taken from reference TRBV25-1 and TRBJ1-1, reads EADIYQTPRYLVIGTGKKITLECSQTMGHDKMYWYQQDPGMELHLIHYSYGVNSTEKGDLSSESTVSRIRTEHFPLTLESARPSHTSQYLCASSYTGTNTEAFFGQGTRLTVV.